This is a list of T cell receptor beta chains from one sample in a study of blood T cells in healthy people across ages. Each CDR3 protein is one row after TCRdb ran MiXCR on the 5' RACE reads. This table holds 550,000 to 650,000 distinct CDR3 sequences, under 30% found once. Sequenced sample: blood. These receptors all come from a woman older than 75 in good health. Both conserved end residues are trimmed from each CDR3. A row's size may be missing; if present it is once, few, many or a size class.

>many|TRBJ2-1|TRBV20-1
SANGLSGTDEQF
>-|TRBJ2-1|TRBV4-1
ASSQLAGGVYNEQF
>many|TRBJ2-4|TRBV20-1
SASPTASGDIQY
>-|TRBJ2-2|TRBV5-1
ASSFGLENTGELF
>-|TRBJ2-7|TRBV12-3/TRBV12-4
ASSFGHQPLYEQY
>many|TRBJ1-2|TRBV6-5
ASSAEDRVGGYT
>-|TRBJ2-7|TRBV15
ATSRDNSAQY
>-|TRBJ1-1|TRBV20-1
SARPGANAAEAF
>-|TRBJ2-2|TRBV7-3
ASSFTGQGAYTGELF
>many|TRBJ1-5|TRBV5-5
ASSYGTPNQPQH
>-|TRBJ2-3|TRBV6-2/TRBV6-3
ASSSSGRGGTDAQY
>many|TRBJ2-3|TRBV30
AWGAGLSNTDTQY
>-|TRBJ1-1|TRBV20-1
SAGGTGQNTEAF
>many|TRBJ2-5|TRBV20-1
SALDSGPQPETQY
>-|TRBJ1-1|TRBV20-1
SARRGRTGGNGAF
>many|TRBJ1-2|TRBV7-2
ASSSRGRLGYGYT
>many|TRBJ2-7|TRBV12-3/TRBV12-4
ASSLRPPGHTSYEQY
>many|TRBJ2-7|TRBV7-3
ASSFEVQAYNEQY
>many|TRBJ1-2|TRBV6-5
ASSWATGAGYT
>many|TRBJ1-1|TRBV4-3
ASSQRAGMNTEAF
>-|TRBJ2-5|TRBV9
ASSGGEGAKTQY
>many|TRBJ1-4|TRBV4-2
ASSQDGSYREKLF
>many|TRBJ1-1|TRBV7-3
ASSSTGFGNTEAF
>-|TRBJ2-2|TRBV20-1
SARAPRSRTGELF
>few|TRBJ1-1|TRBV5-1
ASSNFGGENTEAF
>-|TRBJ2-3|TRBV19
ASSIDGNTQY
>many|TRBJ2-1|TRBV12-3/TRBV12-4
ASSIIDGKTYNEQF
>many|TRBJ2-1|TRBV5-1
ASSLTSGGASSYNEQF
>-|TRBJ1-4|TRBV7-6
ASSFSRGANEKLF
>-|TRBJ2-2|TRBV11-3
ASSDRPNTGELF
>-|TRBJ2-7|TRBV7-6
ASSPGQDRSYEQY
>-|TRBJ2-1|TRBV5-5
ASSLETGGFNEQF
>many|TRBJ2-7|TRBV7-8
ASRGLISYEQY
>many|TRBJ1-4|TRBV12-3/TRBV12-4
ASSLIEGEKLF
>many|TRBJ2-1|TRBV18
ASSPAAFSSYNEQF
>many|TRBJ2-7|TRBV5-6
ASSLAGVYYEQY
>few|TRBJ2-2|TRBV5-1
ASSPRTSGGELF
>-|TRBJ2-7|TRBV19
ASLQRGGNNEQY
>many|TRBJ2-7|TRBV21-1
ASSKAPEYEQY
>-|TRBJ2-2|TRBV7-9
ASSEANAGTGIGELF
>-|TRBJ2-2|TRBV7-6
ASSLEFRIGELF
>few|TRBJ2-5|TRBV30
AWSVIPPAETQY
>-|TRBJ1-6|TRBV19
VSRSRSSPLH
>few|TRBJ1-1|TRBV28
ASTESTGVGTEAF
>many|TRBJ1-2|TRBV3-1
ASSQERRVGYT
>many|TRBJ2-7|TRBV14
ASSQAWVQY
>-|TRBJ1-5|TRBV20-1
SAARARGNSNQSQH
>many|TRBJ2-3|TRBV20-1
SARDPWRGRDKDTQY
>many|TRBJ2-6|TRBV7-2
ASSLRGWGANVLT
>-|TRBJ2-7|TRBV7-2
ASSLVLTSGVFYEQY
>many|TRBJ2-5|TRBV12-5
ASFDVRDRGRQETQY
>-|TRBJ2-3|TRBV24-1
ATSDRHMRTATSTDTQY
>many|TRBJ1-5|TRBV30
ACGDLQDQPQH
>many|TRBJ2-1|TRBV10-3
AISERKGANEQF
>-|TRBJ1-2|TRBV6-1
ASSVNWDRERNGYT
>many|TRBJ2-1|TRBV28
ASVIPGGSYNEQF
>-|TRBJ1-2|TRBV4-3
ASSQGERLGYT
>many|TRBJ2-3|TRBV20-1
SARLSSTSTDTQY